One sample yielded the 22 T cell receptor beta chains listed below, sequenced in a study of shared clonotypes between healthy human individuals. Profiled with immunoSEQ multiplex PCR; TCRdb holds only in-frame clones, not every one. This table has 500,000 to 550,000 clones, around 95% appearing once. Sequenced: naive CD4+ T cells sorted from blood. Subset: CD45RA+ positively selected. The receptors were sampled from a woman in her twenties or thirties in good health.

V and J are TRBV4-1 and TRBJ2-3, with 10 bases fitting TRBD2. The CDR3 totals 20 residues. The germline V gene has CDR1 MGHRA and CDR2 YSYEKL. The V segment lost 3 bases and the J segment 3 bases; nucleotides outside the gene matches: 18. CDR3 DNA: TGCGCCAGCAGCCAGGGTTACGCGGGACTAGCGCTTAGTCGAACAGATACGCAGTATTTT. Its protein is CASSQGYAGLALSRTDTQYF.

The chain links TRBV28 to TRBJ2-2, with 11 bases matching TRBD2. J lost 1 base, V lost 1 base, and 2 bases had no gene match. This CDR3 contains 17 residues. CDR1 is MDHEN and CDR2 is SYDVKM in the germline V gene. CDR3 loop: CASSLSGLAGNTGELFF. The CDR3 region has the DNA TGTGCCAGCAGTTTATCTGGACTAGCGGGGAACACCGGGGAGCTGTTTTTT.

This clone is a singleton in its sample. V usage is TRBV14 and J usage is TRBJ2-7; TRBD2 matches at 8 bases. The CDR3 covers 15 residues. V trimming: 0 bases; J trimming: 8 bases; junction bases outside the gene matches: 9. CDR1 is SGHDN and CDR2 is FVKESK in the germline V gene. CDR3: CASSQEPAGVIKQYF. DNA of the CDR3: TGTGCCAGCAGCCAAGAACCAGCGGGAGTCATAAAGCAGTACTTC. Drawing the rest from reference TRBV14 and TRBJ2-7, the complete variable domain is EAGVTQFPSHSVIEKGQTVTLRCDPISGHDNLYWYRRVMGKEIKFLLHFVKESKQDESGMPNNRFLAERTGGTYSTLKVQPAELEDSGVYFCASSQEPAGVIKQYFGPGTRLTVT.

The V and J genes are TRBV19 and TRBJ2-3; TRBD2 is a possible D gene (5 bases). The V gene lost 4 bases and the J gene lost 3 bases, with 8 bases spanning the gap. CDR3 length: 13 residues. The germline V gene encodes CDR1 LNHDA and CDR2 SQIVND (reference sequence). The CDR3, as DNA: TGTGCCAGTAGTAGTGGAGGAACAGATACGCAGTATTTT. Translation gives CASSSGGTDTQYF.

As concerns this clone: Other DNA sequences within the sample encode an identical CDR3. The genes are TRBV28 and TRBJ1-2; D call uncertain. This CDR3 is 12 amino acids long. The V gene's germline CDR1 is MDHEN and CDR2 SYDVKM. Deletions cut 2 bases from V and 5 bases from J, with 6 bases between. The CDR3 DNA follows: TGTGCCAGCAGTTTAATCGGTTATGGCTACACCTTC. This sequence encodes CASSLIGYGYTF.

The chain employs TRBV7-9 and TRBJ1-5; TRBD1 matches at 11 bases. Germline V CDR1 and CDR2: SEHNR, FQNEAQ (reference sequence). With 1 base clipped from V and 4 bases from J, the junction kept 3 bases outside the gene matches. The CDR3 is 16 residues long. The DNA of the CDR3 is TGTGCCAGCAGCTTAGGGACAGGGGGCATGAATCAGCCCCAGCATTTT. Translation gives CASSLGTGGMNQPQHF.

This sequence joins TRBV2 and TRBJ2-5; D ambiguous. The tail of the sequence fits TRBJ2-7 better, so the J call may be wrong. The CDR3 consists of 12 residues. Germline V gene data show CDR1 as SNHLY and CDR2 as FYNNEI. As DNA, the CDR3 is TGTGCCAGCAGGGTTCGACAATCCGAGCAGTACTTC. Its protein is CASRVRQSEQYF.

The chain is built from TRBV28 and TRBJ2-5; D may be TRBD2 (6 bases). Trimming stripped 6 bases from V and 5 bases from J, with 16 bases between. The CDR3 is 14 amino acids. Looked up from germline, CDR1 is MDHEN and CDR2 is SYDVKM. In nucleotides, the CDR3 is TGTGCCAGCAGCCTCGGGGGTACTAGGGAGACCCAGTACTTC. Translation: CASSLGGTRETQYF.

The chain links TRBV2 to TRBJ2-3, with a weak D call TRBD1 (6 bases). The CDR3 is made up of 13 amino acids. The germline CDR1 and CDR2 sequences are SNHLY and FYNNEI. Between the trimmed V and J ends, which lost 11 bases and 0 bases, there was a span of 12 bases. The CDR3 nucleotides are TGTGCCCTCAAAAGGGGGAGCACAGATACGCAGTATTTT. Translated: CALKRGSTDTQYF.

The CDR3 coding sequence is TGTGCCAGCAGTCCTGCTGCGAACACTGAAGCTTTCTTT. It yields the protein CASSPAANTEAFF. The chain joins TRBV7-2 to TRBJ1-1, with unresolved D. Trimming pared 6 bases from V and 1 base from J, leaving 9 bases between. Germline-derived CDR1 and CDR2 are SGHTA and FQGNSA. The CDR3 length is 13 residues.

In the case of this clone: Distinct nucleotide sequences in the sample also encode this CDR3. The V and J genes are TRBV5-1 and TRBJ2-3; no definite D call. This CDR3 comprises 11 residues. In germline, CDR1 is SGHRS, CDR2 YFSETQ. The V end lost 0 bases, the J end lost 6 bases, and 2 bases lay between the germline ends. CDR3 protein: CASSLDDTQYF. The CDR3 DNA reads TGCGCCAGCAGCTTGGACGATACGCAGTATTTT.

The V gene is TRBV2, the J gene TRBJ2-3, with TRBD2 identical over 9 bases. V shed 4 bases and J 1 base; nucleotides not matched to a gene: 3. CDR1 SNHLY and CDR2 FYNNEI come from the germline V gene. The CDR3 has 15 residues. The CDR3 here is CASSGTSVGTDTQYF. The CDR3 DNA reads TGTGCCAGCAGTGGGACTAGCGTCGGCACAGATACGCAGTATTTT.

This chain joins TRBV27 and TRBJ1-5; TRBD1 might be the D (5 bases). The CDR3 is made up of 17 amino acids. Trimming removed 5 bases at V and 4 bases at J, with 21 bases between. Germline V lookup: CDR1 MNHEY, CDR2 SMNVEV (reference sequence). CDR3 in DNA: TGTGCCAGCAGTCCCCTCGCCCCCGACAGAATAAATCAGCCCCAGCATTTT. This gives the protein CASSPLAPDRINQPQHF.

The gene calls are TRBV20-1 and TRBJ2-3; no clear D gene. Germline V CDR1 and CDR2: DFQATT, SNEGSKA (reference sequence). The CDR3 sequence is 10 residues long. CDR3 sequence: CSTAADTQYF. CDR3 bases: TGCAGCACGGCGGCAGATACGCAGTATTTT.

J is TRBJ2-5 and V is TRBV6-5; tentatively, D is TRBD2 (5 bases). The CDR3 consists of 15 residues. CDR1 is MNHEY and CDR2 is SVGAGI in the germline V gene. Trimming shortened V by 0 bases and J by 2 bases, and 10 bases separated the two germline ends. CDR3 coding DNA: TGTGCCAGCAGTTACTCGAGGGCTATTCAAGAGACCCAGTACTTC. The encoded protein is CASSYSRAIQETQYF.

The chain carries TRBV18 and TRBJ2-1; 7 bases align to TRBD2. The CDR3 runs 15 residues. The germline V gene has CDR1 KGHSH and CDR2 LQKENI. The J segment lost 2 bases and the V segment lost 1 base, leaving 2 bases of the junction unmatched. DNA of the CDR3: TGTGCCAGCTCACCACTAAGCGGGACCTACAATGAGCAGTTCTTC. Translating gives CASSPLSGTYNEQFF.

Here the CDR3 DNA reads TGTGCCAGCTCACCACAGGGAATCTACAATGAGCAGTTCTTC. This sequence encodes CASSPQGIYNEQFF. V usage is TRBV18 and J usage is TRBJ2-1; D remains ambiguous. Trimming removed 1 base from V and 3 bases from J, with 7 bases in between. Germline CDR1 reads KGHSH; CDR2 reads LQKENI. CDR3 size: 14 residues.

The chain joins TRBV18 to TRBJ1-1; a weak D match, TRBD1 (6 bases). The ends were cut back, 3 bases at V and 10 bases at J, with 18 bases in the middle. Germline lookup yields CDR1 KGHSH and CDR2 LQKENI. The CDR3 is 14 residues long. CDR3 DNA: TGTGCCAGCTCACCTACTTCAGGGGACTCTGGAGCTTTCTTT. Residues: CASSPTSGDSGAFF.

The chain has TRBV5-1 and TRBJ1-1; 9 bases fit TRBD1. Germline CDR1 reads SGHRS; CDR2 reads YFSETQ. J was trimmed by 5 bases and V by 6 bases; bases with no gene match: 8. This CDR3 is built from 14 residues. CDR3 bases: TGCGCCAGCACTCCTGGGACAGGGCTTACTGAAGCTTTCTTT. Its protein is CASTPGTGLTEAFF.

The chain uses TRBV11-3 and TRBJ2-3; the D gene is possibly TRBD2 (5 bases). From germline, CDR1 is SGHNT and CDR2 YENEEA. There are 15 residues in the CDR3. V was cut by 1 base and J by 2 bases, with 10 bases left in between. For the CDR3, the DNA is TGTGCCAGCAGCTTAGGGGTCCTAGCCACAGATACGCAGTATTTT. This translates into CASSLGVLATDTQYF. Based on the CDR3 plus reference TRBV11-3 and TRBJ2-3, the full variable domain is EAGVVQSPRYKIIEKKQPVAFWCNPISGHNTLYWYLQNLGQGPELLIRYENEEAVDDSQLPKDRFSAERLKGVDSTLKIQPAELGDSAVYLCASSLGVLATDTQYFGPGTRLTVL.

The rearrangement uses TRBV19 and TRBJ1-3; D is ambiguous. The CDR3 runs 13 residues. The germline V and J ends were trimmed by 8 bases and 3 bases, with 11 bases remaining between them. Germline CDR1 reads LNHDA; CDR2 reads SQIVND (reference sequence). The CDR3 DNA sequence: TGTGCCAGTTGTAAGACGGATGGAAACACCATATATTTT. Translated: CASCKTDGNTIYF.

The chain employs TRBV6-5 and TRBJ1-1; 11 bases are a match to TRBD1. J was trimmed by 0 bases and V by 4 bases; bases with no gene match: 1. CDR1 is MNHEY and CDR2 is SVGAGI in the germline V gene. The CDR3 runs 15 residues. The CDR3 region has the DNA TGTGCCAGCAGTTGGGGACAGGGGGTGAACACTGAAGCTTTCTTT. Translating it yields CASSWGQGVNTEAFF.